The present TCR beta chain was sequenced within a study of monozygotic twins with inflammatory bowel disease. TCRdb reprocessed the 5' RACE reads and reports one entry per CDR3 protein, with no DNA. The sample holds about 160,000 distinct CDR3 sequences. Germline CDR1 reads DFQATT; CDR2 reads SNEGSKA (reference sequence). The CDR3 is 16 residues long. Turning to this clonotype: Its antigen is not identified.

Study-level points and caveats: A reduction in TCRbeta diversity (inverse Simpson) was seen in IBD patients relative to healthy co-twins.

The chain uses TRBV20-1 and TRBJ2-1. Sequencing was carried out using blood. This clonotype was sampled from a human donor with ulcerative colitis or Crohn's disease, or a healthy co-twin of an affected twin (not recorded which). CDR3 residues: CSARQPSGISYNEQFF.